This TCR beta chain stems from a study of blood T cell repertoires in COVID-19. The V and J ends lost 4 bases and 6 bases, in that order; junction bases with no gene match: 6. This CDR3 is 14 amino acids long. The germline CDR1 and CDR2 sequences are MNHEY and SVGAGI. Method: immunoSEQ multiplex PCR; TCRdb's copy keeps in-frame clones and lacks some. The data hold 250,000 to 400,000 clones, with approximately 90% observed a single time. The rearrangement uses TRBV6-5 and TRBJ1-5; TRBD1 matches at 7 bases. Input material: peripheral blood. This receptor was obtained from a woman aged 25 to 39 with COVID-19, enrolled during active disease. CDR3 amino acids: CASSSGTVGQPQHF. CDR3 in DNA: TGTGCCAGCAGTTCCGGGACAGTAGGTCAGCCCCAGCATTTT.